The 14 T cell receptor beta chains in this list originate from one sample, sequenced in a study of breast tumors, draining lymph nodes, adjacent tissues. A single record per CDR3 protein comes from TCRdb applying MiXCR to the multiplex PCR reads. This sample carries 150,000 to 200,000 distinct CDR3 sequences, roughly a third of them seen once, and the ten largest clones take 4% to 5.5%. The lymph nodes were axillary draining lymph nodes from breast cancer patients. The sequenced sample was axillary lymph node tissue. The receptor source for this set is a female donor with breast cancer. Some clones in this sample may be carry-over from other donors' samples.

This clonotype was counted many times. J is TRBJ2-3 and V is TRBV7-3, with TRBD2 matching 9 bases. Germline V gives CDR1 SGHTA, CDR2 FQGTGA. The CDR3 has 16 amino acids. With V trimmed by 5 bases and J by 7 bases, 13 bases remained unmatched. In nucleotides, the CDR3 is TGTGCCAGCAGCCCAGGGGCGGGAGGGACTAGTAATACGCAGTATTTT. It translates to CASSPGAGGTSNTQYF.

This sequence joins TRBV24-1 and TRBJ2-1, with 7 bases identical to TRBD1. V shed 4 bases and J 3 bases; nucleotides not matched to a gene: 2. CDR1 is KGHDR and CDR2 is SFDVKD in the germline V gene. There are 14 residues in the CDR3. The CDR3 spells CATSEGDSYNEQFF. CDR3 DNA sequence: TGTGCCACCAGTGAAGGGGACAGCTACAATGAGCAGTTCTTC.

This clonotype was observed at least ten times. The V call is TRBV6-5, the J call TRBJ1-2; D is uncertain. The V end was cut by 2 bases, the J end by 2 bases, with 18 bases between. In germline, CDR1 is MNHEY, CDR2 SVGAGI. The CDR3 loop spans 17 amino acids. Written as DNA, the CDR3 is TGTGCCAGCAGTTACGCAGGAAAGGGAGCCGCGAACTATGGCTACACCTTC. Translation gives CASSYAGKGAANYGYTF.

V gene TRBV9 combines with J gene TRBJ2-2; 7 bases align to TRBD1. Unmatched junction bases numbered 16, after V lost 4 bases and J lost 4 bases. The germline gives CDR1 SGDLS, CDR2 YYNGEE. The CDR3 length is 18 residues. The chain's CDR3 is CASSRRNGQQGITGELFF. In nucleotides, the CDR3 is TGTGCCAGCAGCCGGAGAAATGGACAACAGGGGATCACCGGGGAGCTGTTTTTT.

This CDR3 is CATSRDLKRVTEAFF. CDR3 coding DNA: TGTGCCACCAGCAGAGATCTTAAAAGGGTCACTGAAGCTTTCTTT. This chain links TRBV15 with TRBJ1-1; no firm D call. Per the germline V gene, CDR1 is LNHNV and CDR2 is YYDKDF (reference sequence). The CDR3 is 15 residues long. V was shortened by 0 bases and J by 4 bases, with 12 bases between the two germline ends.

The J gene is TRBJ2-7, the V gene TRBV7-9; 9 bases map to TRBD2. CDR1 and CDR2 from the germline V gene are SEHNR and FQNEAQ (reference sequence). V dropped 1 base and J dropped 3; count of bases not matched to a gene: 16. This CDR3 has 19 residues. DNA for the CDR3: TGTGCCAGCAGCTTAGGATCTAGCGGGGTGGGAAGGAGCCTCTACGAGCAGTACTTC. Amino acid sequence: CASSLGSSGVGRSLYEQYF.

This clonotype has just a few counts. A much larger clonotype is one base distant, so this may be a read error. V and J are TRBV6-6 and TRBJ2-6; TRBD2 agrees at 9 bases. The CDR3 spans 17 residues. Looked up from germline, CDR1 is MNHNY and CDR2 is SVGAGI (reference sequence). V trimming: 6 bases; J trimming: 2 bases; junction bases outside the gene matches: 8. CDR3 in DNA: TGTGCCAGCAGCCCCGGGACTAGCAGTGCTGGGGCCAACGTCCTGACTTTC. It is translated as CASSPGTSSAGANVLTF.

This clonotype was seen at least ten times. The chain carries TRBV6-1 and TRBJ2-3; 7 nucleotides align to TRBD1. With V trimmed by 6 bases and J by 5 bases, 5 bases remained unmatched. The CDR3 length is 13 residues. The germline gives CDR1 MNHNS, CDR2 SASEGT. Written as DNA, the CDR3 is TGTGCCAGCAGAGAAACAGGGGTAGATACGCAGTATTTT. Its translation: CASRETGVDTQYF.

This clonotype was found many times. V is TRBV12-3 or TRBV12-4 and J is TRBJ1-4; 7 bases line up with TRBD1. V was pared by 6 bases and J by 4 bases, with 5 bases of the junction left unmatched. The CDR3 is 14 amino acids. The DNA for the CDR3 is TGTGCCAGCAGCTCGGGACAGAATAATGAAAAACTGTTTTTT. Protein sequence: CASSSGQNNEKLFF.

A word on this clonotype: The junction departs from germline at one end; a sequencing error may be responsible. This chain joins TRBV24-1 and TRBJ1-5; D unclear. Germline V lookup: CDR1 KGHDR, CDR2 SFDVKD. This CDR3 is 15 amino acids long. As DNA, the CDR3 is TGTGCCACCAGTGATGCACTGTGTAGCAATCAGCCCCAGCATTTC. Translating gives CATSDALCSNQPQHF.

There are many counts of this clonotype. This sequence joins TRBV9 and TRBJ2-2; no firm D call. Germline assignment: CDR1 SGDLS and CDR2 YYNGEE. The CDR3 spans 16 residues. V was clipped by 4 bases and J by 3 bases, with 16 bases between them. This CDR3 is CASSRTTDIYTGELFF. The DNA of the CDR3 is TGTGCCAGCAGCCGAACCACAGATATTTACACCGGGGAGCTGTTTTTT.

Details on this clonotype: A much more abundant neighbour one base away suggests this may be a read error. The chain uses TRBV6-5 and TRBJ2-5; 7 bases are shared with TRBD1. CDR1 and CDR2 from the germline V gene are MNHEY and SVGAGI. There are 16 residues in the CDR3. The V segment lost 5 bases and the J segment 1 base; nucleotides outside the gene matches: 10. The CDR3 here is CASSHRGVGIQETQYF. CDR3 DNA sequence: TGTGCCAGCAGTCACAGGGGCGTGGGGATCCAAGAGACCCAGTACTTC.

This clonotype was recorded many times. The chain carries TRBV14 and TRBJ1-5; TRBD1 is a possible D gene (6 bases). The CDR3 has 17 residues. The germline V gene has CDR1 SGHDN and CDR2 FVKESK. V lost 3 bases, J lost 0 bases, and 15 bases lay in between. CDR3 DNA: TGTGCCAGCAGCCATCGGGACATTCCTTATAGCAATCAGCCCCAGCATTTT. As protein: CASSHRDIPYSNQPQHF.

This clonotype showed up many times. The gene calls are TRBV24-1 and TRBJ1-2; the D gene is possibly TRBD1 (5 bases). The germline V gene has CDR1 KGHDR and CDR2 SFDVKD. Between the trimmed V and J ends, which lost 9 bases and 4 bases, there was a span of 11 bases. The CDR3 has 12 amino acids. The CDR3, as DNA: TGTGCCACCTCCCTGGGGGGCTATGGCTACACCTTC. Its translation: CATSLGGYGYTF.